Below, one T cell receptor (beta chain) is given with its context. This specimen comes from a study of T cell responses to AZD1222 COVID-19 vaccine. The table came from immunoSEQ multiplex PCR; TCRdb's copy has only in-frame clones and leaves some out. The repertoire holds around 200,000 clones, just over 85% seen once, with approximately 8% in the top ten. Sequencing was performed on peripheral blood, taken on day 0 of AZD1222 vaccination. This receptor was obtained from an adult in good health.

The CDR3, as DNA: TGTGCCAGCACCCGGGGGACTAGCCTGGGGACCGGGGAGCTGTTTTTT. This codes for CASTRGTSLGTGELFF. The J gene is TRBJ2-2, the V gene TRBV4-2, with 9 bases aligning to TRBD2. The V and J ends lost 7 bases and 5 bases, in that order; junction bases with no gene match: 11. The CDR3 runs 16 residues. Germline V gives CDR1 LGHNA, CDR2 YNFKEQ.